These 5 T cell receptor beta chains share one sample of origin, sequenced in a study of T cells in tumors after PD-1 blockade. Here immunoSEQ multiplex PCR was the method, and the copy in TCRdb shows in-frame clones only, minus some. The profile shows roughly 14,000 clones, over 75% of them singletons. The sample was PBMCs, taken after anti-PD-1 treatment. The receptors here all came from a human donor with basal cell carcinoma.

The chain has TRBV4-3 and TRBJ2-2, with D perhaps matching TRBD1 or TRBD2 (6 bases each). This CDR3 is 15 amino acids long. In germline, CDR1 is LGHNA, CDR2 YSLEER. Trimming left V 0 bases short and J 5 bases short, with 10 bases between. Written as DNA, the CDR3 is TGCGCCAGCAGCCAAGATCGGGGGCGAACCGGGGAGCTGTTTTTT. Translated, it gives CASSQDRGRTGELFF.

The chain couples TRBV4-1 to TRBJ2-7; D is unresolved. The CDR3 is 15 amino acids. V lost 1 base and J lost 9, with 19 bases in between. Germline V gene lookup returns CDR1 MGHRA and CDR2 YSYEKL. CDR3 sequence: CASSQALSLGGRQYF. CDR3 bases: TGCGCCAGCAGCCAAGCGTTGTCCCTAGGTGGACGGCAGTACTTC.

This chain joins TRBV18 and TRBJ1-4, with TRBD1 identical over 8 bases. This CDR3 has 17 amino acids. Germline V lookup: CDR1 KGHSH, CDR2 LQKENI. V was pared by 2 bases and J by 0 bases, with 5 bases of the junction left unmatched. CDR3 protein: CASSPIAQGATNEKLFF. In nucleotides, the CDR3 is TGTGCCAGCTCACCAATTGCACAGGGGGCAACTAATGAAAAACTGTTTTTT.

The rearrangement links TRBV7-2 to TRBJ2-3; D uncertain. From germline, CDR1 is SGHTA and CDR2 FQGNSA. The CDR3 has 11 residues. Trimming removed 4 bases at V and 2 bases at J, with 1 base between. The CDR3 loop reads CASSSTDTQYF. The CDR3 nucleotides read TGTGCCAGCAGCTCCACAGATACGCAGTATTTT.

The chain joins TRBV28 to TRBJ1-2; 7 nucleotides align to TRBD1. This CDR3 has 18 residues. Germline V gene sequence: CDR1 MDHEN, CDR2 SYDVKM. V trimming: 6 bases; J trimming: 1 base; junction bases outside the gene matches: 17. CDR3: CASRGIFRGTEYNYGYTF. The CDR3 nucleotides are TGTGCCAGCAGGGGGATCTTCCGGGGGACAGAGTATAACTATGGCTACACCTTC.